The 26 T cell receptor beta chains listed next were all sequenced from one sample in a study of regulatory T cells in long-lasting Graves disease. Construction of TCR beta libraries relied on iRepertoire HTBI primers and on Arm-PCR targeting CDR3 regions. A single record per CDR3 protein comes from TCRdb applying MiXCR to the multiplex PCR reads. This table has over 450,000 distinct CDR3 sequences, 20% to 25% appearing once. Time point defined: persistent/refractory GD, antithyroid drugs over 5 years with positive TRAb. RNA from PBMCs was the source of the TCR library. The input for sequencing was peripheral blood mononuclear cells (PBMCs), taken when the disease was refractory, from a patient treated with antithyroid drugs. The source of these receptors is a female donor with Graves disease.

This clonotype was counted a few times. The rearrangement uses TRBV7-2 and TRBJ1-3; no definite D call. The germline CDR1 and CDR2 sequences are SGHTA and FQGNSA. Deletions cut 6 bases from V and 0 bases from J, with 12 bases between. The CDR3 length is 15 residues. CDR3 loop: CASRPPEASGNTIYF. DNA of the CDR3: TGTGCCAGCAGGCCGCCGGAGGCCTCTGGAAACACCATATATTTT.

V gene TRBV7-2 combines with J gene TRBJ1-2; D uncertain. This CDR3 is built from 14 residues. The V gene lost 3 bases and the J gene lost 0 bases, with 8 bases spanning the gap. Germline values: CDR1 SGHTA, CDR2 FQGNSA. CDR3 DNA: TGTGCCAGCAGCTTTCGGACGGCTAACTATGGCTACACCTTC. This encodes CASSFRTANYGYTF.

This clonotype was seen a few times. This chain uses TRBV13 with TRBJ2-2; 7 positions match TRBD1. Germline lookup yields CDR1 PRHDT and CDR2 FYEKMQ (reference sequence). The CDR3 totals 16 residues. V gave up 5 bases and J gave up 5 bases; unmatched junction bases: 11. For the CDR3, the DNA is TGTGCCAGCAGCAAAGGGACAGAGGATTTAACCGGGGAGCTGTTTTTT. It translates to CASSKGTEDLTGELFF.

This clonotype occurred many times. The J gene is TRBJ1-5, the V gene TRBV2, with D maybe TRBD1 (5 bases). Germline V gene lookup returns CDR1 SNHLY and CDR2 FYNNEI. This CDR3 has 14 residues. V was clipped by 1 base and J by 4 bases, with 8 bases between them. This CDR3 is CASSEGQQNQPQHF. Written as DNA, the CDR3 is TGTGCCAGCAGTGAAGGACAGCAGAATCAGCCCCAGCATTTT.

This clonotype was detected many times. The J gene is TRBJ1-1, the V gene TRBV6-2 or TRBV6-3, with D unclear. CDR3 length: 13 amino acids. The germline V gene has CDR1 MNHEY and CDR2 SVGEGT. V was cut by 5 bases and J by 5 bases, with 12 bases left in between. The CDR3 nucleotides read TGTGCCAGCAGTCCCTTCGGTACGACTGAAGCTTTCTTT. Translation gives CASSPFGTTEAFF.

In its sample, this clonotype was seen a few times. This chain's CDR3 is CASSQRIDATYEQYF. CDR3 coding DNA: TGCGCCAGCAGCCAAAGGATCGATGCCACCTACGAGCAGTACTTC. The V call is TRBV4-1, the J call TRBJ2-7, with D hard to call. The V end lost 2 bases, the J end lost 2 bases, and 13 bases lay between the germline ends. Germline V gene lookup returns CDR1 MGHRA and CDR2 YSYEKL. CDR3 length equals 15 residues.

This clonotype was found a few times. The genes are TRBV4-1 and TRBJ2-5, with 10 bases fitting TRBD2. Germline CDR1 reads MGHRA; CDR2 reads YSYEKL. J gave up 5 bases and V 0 bases, and 9 bases lay outside the gene matches. CDR3 length: 17 residues. CDR3 loop: CASSQDLSGGAGETQYF. DNA of the CDR3: TGCGCCAGCAGCCAAGATCTCAGCGGGGGGGCGGGGGAGACCCAGTACTTC.

The J gene is TRBJ2-7, the V gene TRBV29-1; D uncertain. The CDR3 contains 12 residues. The V end lost 7 bases, the J end lost 6 bases, and 16 bases lay between the germline ends. Germline assignment: CDR1 SQVTM and CDR2 ANQGSEA. CDR3 bases: TGCAGCGCTTACGACACGAACGGCGAGCAGTACTTC. As protein: CSAYDTNGEQYF.

The V and J genes are TRBV29-1 and TRBJ2-7, with D perhaps TRBD1 or TRBD2 (5 bases each). The CDR3 length is 13 residues. CDR1 is SQVTM and CDR2 is ANQGSEA in the germline V gene. V shed 7 bases and J shed 1 base, with 14 bases lying between them. The CDR3 DNA follows: TGCAGCGCCCGAGGGGAAAGGTCCTACGAGCAGTACTTC. This translates into CSARGERSYEQYF.

The chain couples TRBV6-4 to TRBJ2-7; 9 bases map to TRBD2. The V and J ends lost 4 bases and 1 base, in that order; junction bases with no gene match: 5. Germline assignment: CDR1 MRHNA and CDR2 SNTAGT. The CDR3 extends over 15 amino acids. The CDR3 region has the DNA TGTGCCAGCAGTGCAGGACTAGCGCCTTCCTACGAGCAGTACTTC. It is translated as CASSAGLAPSYEQYF.

The genes are TRBV3-1 and TRBJ2-7; D may be TRBD1 (6 bases). V gave up 1 base and J gave up 3 bases, with 13 bases separating them. The CDR3 loop spans 15 amino acids. The V gene's germline CDR1 is LGHDT and CDR2 YNNKEL (reference sequence). The CDR3 DNA reads as TGTGCCAGCAGCCAAGCCCTCGGACAGTTCTACGAGCAGTACTTC. Amino acids: CASSQALGQFYEQYF.

This clonotype has just a few counts. The rearrangement joins TRBV28 to TRBJ2-7; the match to TRBD2 covers 8 bases. Trimming took 4 bases from V and 4 from J; bases not matched to a gene: 9. Germline-derived CDR1 and CDR2 are MDHEN and SYDVKM. CDR3 size: 15 residues. The CDR3 sequence is CASSWSGRRVYEQYF. The CDR3 DNA reads TGTGCCAGCAGTTGGAGCGGGAGAAGGGTGTACGAGCAGTACTTC.

The rearrangement links TRBV7-8 to TRBJ1-5, with D perhaps matching TRBD1 (5 bases). The CDR3 consists of 16 residues. V lost 5 bases and J lost 2, with 16 bases in between. Germline V CDR1 and CDR2: SGHVS, FQNEAQ. CDR3 bases: TGTGCCAGCAGCCTGGGGGAGCCGCTTGGCAATCAGCCCCAGCATTTT. It codes for CASSLGEPLGNQPQHF.

This clonotype has just a few counts. The chain couples TRBV7-9 to TRBJ2-7; 11 bases map to TRBD2. The CDR3 loop spans 17 amino acids. CDR1 is SEHNR, CDR2 FQNEAQ, per germline (reference sequence). Trimming at V came to 3 bases and at J to 2 bases, leaving 9 bases not matched to a gene. CDR3 amino acids: CASSLVLAGGGPYEQYF. CDR3 nucleotides: TGTGCCAGCAGCTTGGTCCTAGCGGGAGGTGGCCCCTACGAGCAGTACTTC.

The V call is TRBV20-1, the J call TRBJ1-5, with a tentative D call TRBD1 (5 bases). This CDR3 region has 14 residues. Germline V CDR1 and CDR2: DFQATT, SNEGSKA (reference sequence). V was cut by 3 bases and J by 2 bases, with 11 bases left in between. CDR3 sequence: CSASSGGGNQPQHF. In nucleotides, the CDR3 is TGCAGTGCTAGTTCGGGAGGGGGCAATCAGCCCCAGCATTTT.

In its sample, this clonotype was seen many times. The rearrangement links TRBV19 to TRBJ1-4; the D is unclear. This CDR3 region has 12 residues. V dropped 4 bases and J dropped 8 bases, with 8 bases sitting between them. Germline assignment: CDR1 LNHDA and CDR2 SQIVND (reference sequence). CDR3 DNA: TGTGCCAGTAGTACATTTGGGGAAAAACTGTTTTTT. Amino acid sequence: CASSTFGEKLFF.

This clonotype was counted at least ten times. The chain uses TRBV3-1 and TRBJ1-2; 8 bases map to TRBD1. CDR1 and CDR2 (germline): LGHDT, YNNKEL (reference sequence). Trimming cost V 5 bases and J 1 base; bases outside gene matches: 3. The CDR3 is made up of 14 amino acids. CDR3 DNA: TGTGCCAGCAGCGACAGGGGAGTTAACTATGGCTACACCTTC. Translated, it gives CASSDRGVNYGYTF.

CDR3 nucleotides: TGTGCCAGCAGCTTAGTCGACGGATTCTCCTACGAGCAGTACTTC. This codes for CASSLVDGFSYEQYF. The chain carries TRBV11-2 and TRBJ2-7; D call uncertain. The CDR3 totals 15 residues. From germline, CDR1 is SGHAT and CDR2 FQNNGV. Trimming left V 1 base short and J 0 bases short, with 10 bases between.

The chain couples TRBV6-6 to TRBJ2-2; maybe TRBD2 (6 bases). This CDR3 is built from 19 residues. Trimming took off 0 bases at V and 3 bases at J, with 20 bases between the two ends. Germline CDR1 is MNHNY and CDR2 is SVGAGI (reference sequence). CDR3 region: CASSYSAREGLWDTGELFF. As DNA, the CDR3 is TGTGCCAGCAGTTACTCGGCCAGGGAAGGACTATGGGACACCGGGGAGCTGTTTTTT.

Many counts were recorded for this clonotype. The chain links TRBV6-9 to TRBJ1-5; 7 nucleotides line up with TRBD1. The germline V gene has CDR1 MNHGY and CDR2 SVAAGI. CDR3 length equals 16 residues. The V and J ends lost 3 bases and 7 bases, in that order; junction bases with no gene match: 12. The CDR3 loop reads CASSYSDTGASQPQHF. The CDR3 DNA reads TGTGCCAGCAGTTACTCGGATACAGGGGCGAGCCAGCCCCAGCATTTT.

This clonotype occurred many times. J is TRBJ2-4 and V is TRBV5-1; possible D gene TRBD2, 6 bases. The V and J ends lost 0 bases and 6 bases respectively, with 10 bases between them. The CDR3 runs to 14 residues. The germline V gene encodes CDR1 SGHRS and CDR2 YFSETQ. CDR3 protein: CASSLDLEGNIQYF. CDR3 DNA sequence: TGCGCCAGCAGCTTGGACCTGGAGGGAAACATTCAGTACTTC.

This clonotype was found many times. DNA of the CDR3: TGTGCCAGCAGGGCCACCGGGGTTAACTATGGCTACACCTTC. Its translation: CASRATGVNYGYTF. The rearrangement joins TRBV2 to TRBJ1-2; the D is unclear. The V and J ends lost 6 bases and 1 base respectively, with 12 bases between them. This CDR3 spans 14 amino acids. CDR1 SNHLY and CDR2 FYNNEI come from the germline V gene.

This clonotype has a count of ten or more. The chain combines TRBV12-5 with TRBJ1-2, with D perhaps TRBD1 (5 bases). This CDR3 comprises 14 residues. V was cut by 1 base and J by 4 bases, with 10 bases left in between. Germline V gene sequence: CDR1 LGHNT, CDR2 FRNRAP. The CDR3 region is CASGLGGTSYGYTF. The DNA for the CDR3 is TGTGCTAGTGGTTTGGGCGGGACGTCCTATGGCTACACCTTC. The full variable domain, with the rest looked up from reference TRBV12-5 and TRBJ1-2, is DARVTQTPRHKVTEMGQEVTMRCQPILGHNTVFWYRQTMMQGLELLAYFRNRAPLDDSGMPKDRFSAEMPDATLATLKIQPSEPRDSAVYFCASGLGGTSYGYTFGSGTRLTVV.

The chain recombines TRBV19 with TRBJ1-1, with a possible D match to TRBD1 (5 bases). Germline V lookup: CDR1 LNHDA, CDR2 SQIVND (reference sequence). The CDR3 consists of 16 residues. V was cut by 4 bases and J by 4 bases, with 19 bases left in between. CDR3 nucleotide sequence: TGTGCCAGTAGTAGATCGATGGGGGGGGTTAGCACTGAAGCTTTCTTT. Translation gives CASSRSMGGVSTEAFF.

This chain joins TRBV12-3 or TRBV12-4 and TRBJ2-1; no firm D call. This CDR3 contains 10 residues. V was shortened by 8 bases and J by 6 bases, with 5 bases between the two germline ends. The CDR3 DNA follows: TGTGCCAGCGGCAGCAATGAGCAGTTCTTC. This translates into CASGSNEQFF.

Many counts were recorded for this clonotype. The chain recombines TRBV2 with TRBJ1-5; D call uncertain. The CDR3 sequence is 13 residues long. V was trimmed by 7 bases and J by 5 bases, leaving 12 bases between them. Germline V gene lookup returns CDR1 SNHLY and CDR2 FYNNEI. The CDR3 DNA reads TGTGCCAGCATGTGGCGGCGAGATCAGCCCCAGCATTTT. Translation: CASMWRRDQPQHF.